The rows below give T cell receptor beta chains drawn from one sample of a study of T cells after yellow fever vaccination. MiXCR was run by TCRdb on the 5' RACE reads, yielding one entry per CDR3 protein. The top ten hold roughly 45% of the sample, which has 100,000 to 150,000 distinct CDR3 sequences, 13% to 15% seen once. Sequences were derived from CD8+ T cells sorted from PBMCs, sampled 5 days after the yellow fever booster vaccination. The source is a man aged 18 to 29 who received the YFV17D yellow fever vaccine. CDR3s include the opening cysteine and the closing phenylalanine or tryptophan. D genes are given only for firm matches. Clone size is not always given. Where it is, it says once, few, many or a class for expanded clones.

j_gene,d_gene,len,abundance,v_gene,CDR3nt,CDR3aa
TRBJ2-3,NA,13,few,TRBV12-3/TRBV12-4,TGTGCCAGCAGTTTCAGGGAAGGAGATACTCAGTATTTT,CASSFREGDTQYF
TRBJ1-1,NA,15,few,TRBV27,TGTGCCAGCAGTGACCTCGGGACAACGAACACTGAAGCTTTCTTT,CASSDLGTTNTEAFF
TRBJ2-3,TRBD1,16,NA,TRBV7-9,TGTGCCAGCAGACCATCCCCGGGACAGAGCACAGATACGCAGTATTTT,CASRPSPGQSTDTQYF
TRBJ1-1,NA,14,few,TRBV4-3,TGCGCCAGCAGCCTAACCCTGGGATCCTCTGAAGCTTTCTTT,CASSLTLGSSEAFF
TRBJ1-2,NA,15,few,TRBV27,TGTGCCAGCAGTTTCGGGGGGGCGTCTCACTATGGCTACACCTTC,CASSFGGASHYGYTF
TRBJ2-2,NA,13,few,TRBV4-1,TGCGCCAGCAGCCTACGGGGTTCCGGGGAGCTGTTTTTT,CASSLRGSGELFF
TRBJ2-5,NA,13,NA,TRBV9,TGTGCCAGCAGCGGGTGGCCACAAGAGACCCAGTACTTC,CASSGWPQETQYF
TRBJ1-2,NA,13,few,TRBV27,TGTGCCAGCAGCTTTGGGCCTCCCTATGGCTACACCTTC,CASSFGPPYGYTF
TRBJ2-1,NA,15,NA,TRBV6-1,TGTGCCAGCAGTGAAGTTCCGGGTTCCTACAATGAGCAGTTCTTC,CASSEVPGSYNEQFF
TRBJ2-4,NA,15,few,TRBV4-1,TGCGCCAGCAGCCAACTTCCCTTAGCCAAAAACATTCAGTACTTC,CASSQLPLAKNIQYF
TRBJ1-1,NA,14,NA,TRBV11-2,TGTGCCAGCAGCTTAGTACAGGTCGGTCTGAATGCTTTCTTT,CASSLVQVGLNAFF
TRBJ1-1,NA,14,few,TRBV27,TGTGCCAGCAGTTTACAGGGCACGAACACTGAAGCTTTCTTT,CASSLQGTNTEAFF
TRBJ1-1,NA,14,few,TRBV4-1,TGCGCCAGCAGCCAAGTCACGGGGAACACTGAAGCTTTCTTT,CASSQVTGNTEAFF
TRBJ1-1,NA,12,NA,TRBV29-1,TGCAGCGTGGGAGGGTCGGGCACTGAAGCTTTCTTT,CSVGGSGTEAFF
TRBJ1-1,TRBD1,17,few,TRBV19,TGTGCCAGTAGTATAGATCGCGAGGGGGCTGGTAGCACTGAAGCTTTCTTT,CASSIDREGAGSTEAFF
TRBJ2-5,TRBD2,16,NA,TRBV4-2,TGTGCCAGCAGCCAAGTTCTAGCGGGGTCCCAAGAGACCCAGTACTTC,CASSQVLAGSQETQYF
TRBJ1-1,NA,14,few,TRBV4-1,TGCGCCAGCAGCTCCCGGGGGGTGAACACTGAAGCTTTCTTT,CASSSRGVNTEAFF
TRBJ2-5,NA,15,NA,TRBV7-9,TGTGCCAGCAGCTCTCCGGGACTGTTTGGGGAGACCCAGTACTTC,CASSSPGLFGETQYF
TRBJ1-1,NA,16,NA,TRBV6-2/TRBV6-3,TGTGCCAGCAGTCCCGCGATCCGGGCAAAAGGGACTGAAGCTTTCTTT,CASSPAIRAKGTEAFF
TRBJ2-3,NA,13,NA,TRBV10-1,TGCGCCAGCAGTGGGCCCCCCACAGATACGCAGTATTTT,CASSGPPTDTQYF
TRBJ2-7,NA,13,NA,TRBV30,TGTGCCTGGGGAACCGGTAGCTCCTACGAGCAGTACTTC,CAWGTGSSYEQYF
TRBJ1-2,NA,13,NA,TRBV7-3,TGTGCCAGCAACACCCTCGGCGACTATGGCTACACCTTC,CASNTLGDYGYTF
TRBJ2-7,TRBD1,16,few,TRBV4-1,TGCGCCAGCAGCTCGCGCGCTGGACAGGCCGGACGGGAGCAGTACTTC,CASSSRAGQAGREQYF
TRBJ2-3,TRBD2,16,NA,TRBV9,TGTGCCAGCAGCGCCGGACTAGCGGGGAACACAGATACGCAGTATTTT,CASSAGLAGNTDTQYF
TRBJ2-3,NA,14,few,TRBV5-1,TGCGCCAGCAGCTTGGGTGTTGGCGACTTAGCGCAGTATTTT,CASSLGVGDLAQYF
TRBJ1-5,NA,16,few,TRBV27,TGTGCCAGCAGTTTGACAGGAGAGTTGAGCAATCAGCCCCAGCATTTT,CASSLTGELSNQPQHF
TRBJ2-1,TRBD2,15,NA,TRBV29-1,TGCAGCGTTGAGCCCGGGACTAGCGGCTACAATGAGCAGTTCTTC,CSVEPGTSGYNEQFF
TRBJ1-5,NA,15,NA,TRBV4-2,TGTGCCAGCAGCCAAGAACACAGGGTGGTTCAGCCCCAGCATTTT,CASSQEHRVVQPQHF
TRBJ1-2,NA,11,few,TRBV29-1,TGCAGCGTCTACTCATTCTATGGCTACACCTTC,CSVYSFYGYTF
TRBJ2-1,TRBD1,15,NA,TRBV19,TGTGCCAGTAGTATCGGTCAGGGGGCGAACAATGAGCAGTTCTTC,CASSIGQGANNEQFF